The 22 T cell receptor beta chains below come from one sample, sequenced in a study of blood T cell repertoires in COVID-19. The data were produced by immunoSEQ multiplex PCR, yet TCRdb's version contains in-frame clones alone and is incomplete. The data show about 43,000 clones, with approximately 80% seen just once and about a quarter held by the top ten. Source material: peripheral blood. Every receptor here comes from a woman aged 55 to 70 with acute or convalescent COVID-19.

The chain couples TRBV9 to TRBJ1-1; 9 bases match TRBD1. The CDR3 totals 14 residues. Per germline, CDR1 SGDLS and CDR2 YYNGEE. The junction had 6 bases not matched to a gene; V was cut back by 5 bases and J by 4 bases. The CDR3 DNA reads TGTGCCAGCAGAGGACAGGGGTTTGGCACTGAAGCTTTCTTT. Protein sequence: CASRGQGFGTEAFF.

V gene TRBV2 combines with J gene TRBJ2-7; no clear D gene. V lost 4 bases, J lost 2 bases, and 12 bases lay in between. Per the germline V gene, CDR1 is SNHLY and CDR2 is FYNNEI. The CDR3 is 14 amino acids. The CDR3 spells CASSGSNVAYEQYF. In nucleotides, the CDR3 is TGTGCCAGCAGTGGGAGTAACGTTGCCTACGAGCAGTACTTC.

The V call is TRBV4-3, the J call TRBJ1-3, with TRBD1 matching 9 bases. CDR1 and CDR2 from the germline V gene are LGHNA and YSLEER. J was trimmed by 6 bases and V by 4 bases; bases with no gene match: 7. There are 15 residues in the CDR3. CDR3 in DNA: TGCGCCAGCAGCCGCGGGACAGGGAGAGAAAACACCATATATTTT. Translation gives CASSRGTGRENTIYF.

The chain joins TRBV5-1 to TRBJ1-1, with D maybe TRBD1 (5 bases). This CDR3 is 15 amino acids long. The germline V gene encodes CDR1 SGHRS and CDR2 YFSETQ. Trimming cost V 0 bases and J 0 bases, with 9 bases left between them. CDR3 nucleotide sequence: TGCGCCAGCAGCTTGGTCTTGGGGCTGAACACTGAAGCTTTCTTT. Translation: CASSLVLGLNTEAFF.

V gene TRBV7-2 combines with J gene TRBJ1-5; D unclear. Trimming removed 5 bases at V and 9 bases at J, with 14 bases between. The germline V gene has CDR1 SGHTA and CDR2 FQGNSA. The CDR3 contains 13 residues. In DNA form, the CDR3 reads TGTGCCAGCAGCCCCGCCCAACGGGGGCCCCAGCATTTT. Amino acids: CASSPAQRGPQHF.

The V call is TRBV18, the J call TRBJ2-2; D perhaps matches TRBD2 (6 bases). V shed 4 bases and J shed 4 bases, with 25 bases lying between them. This CDR3 is built from 19 residues. Per germline, CDR1 KGHSH and CDR2 LQKENI. The CDR3 coding sequence is TGTGCCAGCTCACGGACACCCACGAGTGGTAGCGGCTCCACCGGGGAGCTGTTTTTT. The encoded protein is CASSRTPTSGSGSTGELFF.

The chain is built from TRBV9 and TRBJ1-3; the D is unclear. The CDR3 has 15 residues. In germline, CDR1 is SGDLS, CDR2 YYNGEE. Trimming left V 0 bases short and J 0 bases short, with 7 bases between. In DNA form, the CDR3 reads TGTGCCAGCAGCGTAGGCGGGATCTCTGGAAACACCATATATTTT. Amino acid sequence: CASSVGGISGNTIYF.

The chain is built from TRBV3-1 (or the pseudogene TRBV3-2) and TRBJ1-2, with 7 nucleotides matching TRBD1. Germline trimming cut 4 bases from V and 7 bases from J; bases unmatched to any gene: 18. CDR1 and CDR2 from the germline V gene are LGHDT and YNNKEL (reference sequence). CDR3 length: 17 amino acids. CDR3 bases: TGTGCCAGCAGCCCTACCCATGGAACCAGACAGGGCGGTGGCTACACCTTC. Its protein is CASSPTHGTRQGGGYTF.

This clone was seen once. V gene TRBV24-1 combines with J gene TRBJ2-3; TRBD1 agrees at 8 bases. CDR3 length: 15 amino acids. V was pared by 4 bases and J by 2 bases, with 4 bases of the junction left unmatched. Germline V lookup: CDR1 KGHDR, CDR2 SFDVKD. The CDR3 is CATSEPGQVTDTQYF. In DNA form, the CDR3 reads TGTGCCACCAGTGAACCGGGACAGGTCACAGATACGCAGTATTTT.

The CDR3 is CASGLGNSGQYF. For the CDR3, the DNA is TGTGCTAGTGGTTTGGGGAACTCGGGGCAGTATTTT. The chain joins TRBV12-5 to TRBJ2-3; D is ambiguous. Germline V gene lookup returns CDR1 LGHNT and CDR2 FRNRAP. Trimming took 1 base from V and 11 from J, leaving 10 bases between them. The CDR3 consists of 12 residues.

The rearrangement links TRBV6-4 to TRBJ1-4, with D perhaps matching TRBD1 (6 bases). This CDR3 spans 16 amino acids. V was cut by 4 bases and J by 0 bases, with 12 bases left in between. CDR1 and CDR2 (germline): MRHNA, SNTAGT. Written as DNA, the CDR3 is TGTGCCAGCAGTGCCGGGACACGTGCAACTAATGAAAAACTGTTTTTT. Its translation is CASSAGTRATNEKLFF.

The rearrangement links TRBV6-5 to TRBJ1-2; D perhaps matches TRBD1 (5 bases). The CDR3 extends over 13 amino acids. The germline V gene encodes CDR1 MNHEY and CDR2 SVGAGI. V dropped 2 bases and J dropped 8 bases, with 12 bases sitting between them. CDR3 loop: CASSYPGQGGYTF. Written as DNA, the CDR3 is TGTGCCAGCAGTTACCCCGGCCAGGGCGGCTACACCTTC.

This clone was counted a single time. V usage is TRBV12-5 and J usage is TRBJ1-1; perhaps TRBD1 as D (5 bases). Per the germline V gene, CDR1 is LGHNT and CDR2 is FRNRAP. Trimming removed 1 base from V and 9 bases from J, with 12 bases in between. The CDR3 length is 13 residues. The CDR3 coding sequence is TGTGCTAGTGGTTTGGGGTCGGGACTGAAAGCTTTCTTT. Amino acid sequence: CASGLGSGLKAFF. Looking up the rest from reference TRBV12-5 and TRBJ1-1 gives the full variable domain: DARVTQTPRHKVTEMGQEVTMRCQPILGHNTVFWYRQTMMQGLELLAYFRNRAPLDDSGMPKDRFSAEMPDATLATLKIQPSEPRDSAVYFCASGLGSGLKAFFGQGTRLTVV.

The chain links TRBV15 to TRBJ1-4, with D perhaps matching TRBD1 (5 bases). V was trimmed by 5 bases and J by 15 bases, leaving 13 bases between them. Germline assignment: CDR1 LNHNV and CDR2 YYDKDF (reference sequence). The CDR3 runs to 11 residues. CDR3 loop: CATSQGPNMFF. The CDR3 region has the DNA TGTGCCACCAGCCAGGGCCCTAACATGTTTTTT.

This clone was seen only once. The rearrangement uses TRBV6-2 or TRBV6-3 and TRBJ2-3; TRBD2 matches at 14 bases. Trimming cost V 4 bases and J 1 base; bases outside gene matches: 10. Germline V CDR1 and CDR2: MNHEY, SVGEGT. This CDR3 contains 19 residues. This chain's CDR3 is CASSSVPGLAGERTDTQYF. The DNA for the CDR3 is TGTGCCAGCAGTTCCGTCCCGGGACTAGCGGGGGAACGCACAGATACGCAGTATTTT.

CDR3 residues: CASSLVPGYEQYF. CDR3 DNA sequence: TGCGCCAGCAGCTTGGTTCCGGGCTACGAGCAGTACTTC. The chain carries TRBV5-1 and TRBJ2-7, with no clear D. The V and J ends lost 0 bases and 3 bases respectively, with 7 bases between them. Per the germline V gene, CDR1 is SGHRS and CDR2 is YFSETQ. This CDR3 spans 13 amino acids.

The rearrangement joins TRBV4-3 to TRBJ1-6, with D possibly matching TRBD1 (6 bases). CDR1 is LGHNA, CDR2 YSLEER, per germline. V was trimmed by 1 base and J by 3 bases, leaving 10 bases between them. The CDR3 length is 16 residues. CDR3 region: CASSQAYRDYNSPLHF. The DNA for the CDR3 is TGCGCCAGCAGCCAAGCCTACAGGGACTATAATTCACCCCTCCACTTT.

The CDR3 DNA sequence: TGTGCCAGCAGCTTAGGGAGGGGCAACGGAGAGCAGTACTTC. Its translation: CASSLGRGNGEQYF. The V and J genes are TRBV11-3 and TRBJ2-7, with D perhaps TRBD2 (6 bases). The V end lost 1 base, the J end lost 7 bases, and 14 bases lay between the germline ends. The CDR3 is 14 amino acids. Germline lookup yields CDR1 SGHNT and CDR2 YENEEA.

V and J are TRBV4-1 and TRBJ1-4, with 8 bases fitting TRBD1. The junction had 1 base not matched to a gene; V was cut back by 0 bases and J by 7 bases. Germline loops: CDR1 MGHRA, CDR2 YSYEKL. The CDR3 sequence is 14 residues long. CDR3 protein: CASSQDRGLEKLFF. The CDR3 DNA reads as TGCGCCAGCAGCCAAGACAGGGGGCTTGAAAAACTGTTTTTT.

The V call is TRBV25-1, the J call TRBJ2-2; 11 bases agree with TRBD1. The CDR3 has 14 amino acids. V lost 7 bases, J lost 6 bases, and 4 bases stayed unmatched. The germline gives CDR1 MGHDK, CDR2 SYGVNS. CDR3 DNA sequence: TGTGCCAGCACGGACAGGGGGCGGGCCGGGGAGCTGTTTTTT. It encodes CASTDRGRAGELFF.

The rearrangement uses TRBV3-1 (or the pseudogene TRBV3-2) and TRBJ2-7, with 15 bases that match TRBD2. Trimming cost V 5 bases and J 6 bases; bases outside gene matches: 8. The CDR3 totals 16 residues. Per germline, CDR1 LGHDT and CDR2 YNNKEL (reference sequence). The CDR3 DNA is TGTGCCAGCAGCGATTCCGGGACTAGCGGGGGGAGCGAGCAGTACTTC. Protein: CASSDSGTSGGSEQYF.

A single count supports this clone. V usage is TRBV5-6 and J usage is TRBJ2-7; weak D call: TRBD2 (5 bases). The germline CDR1 and CDR2 sequences are SGHDT and YYEEEE. V lost 5 bases to trimming and J lost 5 bases, with 14 bases between them. The CDR3 is made up of 13 amino acids. The chain's CDR3 is CASSPAGRDEQYF. The CDR3 DNA reads as TGTGCCAGCAGTCCGGCGGGCCGCGACGAGCAGTACTTC.